This TCR beta chain was captured in a study of T cells in Graves' hyperthyroidism and ophthalmopathy. Stability of Graves' hyperthyroidism was defined as absent ophthalmopathy progression within 18 months. PBMCs came from about 10 ml fresh peripheral blood. Study-level findings and limits: Stable hyperthyroidism was separated from ophthalmopathy by a model based on 13 V-J features. The majority of expanded thyroid clonotypes above 0.001 also appeared in blood.

This clonotype was picked up many times. The antigen remains unidentified. Relative to the germline gene, one junction end is altered; a read error may explain this. CDR3 length equals 13 residues. The germline CDR1 and CDR2 sequences are SGHVS and FQNEAQ. TCR beta CDR3 regions were amplified from RNA. An initial round of RT-PCR targeting the TCR CDR3 relied on the HTBI primer set. TCRdb re-analysed the multiplex PCR reads in MiXCR, keeping a single row per CDR3 protein. Altogether hundreds of thousands of distinct CDR3 sequences are present, approximately 14% being singletons, with the ten largest covering roughly 10%.

Sequenced material: blood. The sequence was collected from a woman between 18 and 29 years old with Graves' hyperthyroidism. The rearrangement uses TRBV7-8 and TRBJ2-7; TRBD2 aligns across 8 bases. Here the CDR3 reads CASNREGLYEQYF. The CDR3 DNA reads as TGTGCTAGCAACCGGGAGGGCCTCTACGAGCAGTACTTC.